This TCR beta chain came from a study of blood T cells in healthy people across ages. The authors ran a second PCR of 7 to 11 cycles using a sample-barcoded 5' primer and a J-beta primer mix. TCRdb reprocessed the 5' RACE reads with MiXCR, giving one entry per CDR3 protein. The repertoire includes over 600,000 distinct CDR3 sequences, more than 35% of them detected once, and 15% to 20% sits in the top ten. The V gene's germline CDR1 is SGHRS and CDR2 YFSETQ. Trimming removed 0 bases at V and 5 bases at J, with 14 bases between. CDR3 length equals 15 residues. Sequenced sample: blood. The genes are TRBV5-1 and TRBJ2-5, with D perhaps matching TRBD1 or TRBD2 (5 bases each). The clonotype was recovered from a man of 80 years or more in good health. The CDR3 spells CASSLAGTSGETQYF. The CDR3 DNA follows: TGCGCCAGCAGCTTGGCCGGGACGTCTGGGGAGACCCAGTACTTC.